This T cell receptor beta chain was sequenced in a study of T cell responses to AZD1222 COVID-19 vaccine. Findings and caveats of the study: AZD1222 recipients seropositive at baseline numbered only five to seven. The sample set comprised mostly white British donors with more females, and clonal diversity was possibly underestimated.

TCRdb keeps only in-frame clones here, not all; method: immunoSEQ multiplex PCR. The profile shows about 140,000 clones, around nine tenths of them singletons. Comments on this clone: Its antigen remains unknown.

The V and J ends lost 6 bases and 9 bases respectively, with 12 bases between them. CDR3 length: 12 amino acids. The germline V gene encodes CDR1 SEHNR and CDR2 FQNEAQ (reference sequence). Timing groups of about 4 and about 12 weeks for second doses were pooled. The sequenced sample was peripheral blood, obtained 28 days after the second AZD1222 dose. V and J are TRBV7-9 and TRBJ2-1; D gene unclear. The sequence came from an adult who received the AZD1222 COVID-19 vaccine. This chain's CDR3 is CASSSRWGEQFF. DNA for the CDR3: TGTGCCAGCAGTTCTAGATGGGGTGAGCAGTTCTTC.